A selection of T cell receptor beta chains follows, all from one sample in a study of cytomegalovirus exposure and HLA in healthy donors. Generated by immunoSEQ multiplex PCR, the TCRdb table keeps only in-frame clones and is missing some. This sample has more than 100,000 clones, with about 87% found just once. Sequenced sample: PBMCs. The receptors shown here come from a woman aged 25 to 45 in good health and CMV-seronegative. Both conserved end residues are part of each CDR3. Each record gives: D gene, J gene, clone size, V gene, CDR3 DNA, CDR3 protein. The D gene is left open where the match is weak. Some rows have no size entry. The others give once, few or many, or a class for an expanded clone.

-	TRBJ1-1	-	TRBV30	TGTGCCTGGGCCGCGGGAATGGGGGGGGGATACTTGAACACTGAAGCTTTCTTT	CAWAAGMGGGYLNTEAFF
-	TRBJ1-5	-	TRBV28	TGTGCCAGCAGTTTTAGAAACTGGGGCGGCAATCAGCCCCAGCATTTT	CASSFRNWGGNQPQHF
TRBD2	TRBJ2-5	-	TRBV4-1	TGCGCCAGCAGCCAAGGTTATACTAGCGGGAGGAAAGAGACCCAGTACTTC	CASSQGYTSGRKETQYF
-	TRBJ1-2	once	TRBV4-3	TGCGCCAGCAGCCAAGACGCGGGACCTAACCAATATGGCTACACCTTC	CASSQDAGPNQYGYTF
TRBD1	TRBJ1-5	few	TRBV6-5	TGTGCCAGCAGTCCCGGGACAGGGGTTAATCAGCCCCAGCATTTT	CASSPGTGVNQPQHF
-	TRBJ2-7	-	TRBV12-2	TGTGCAAGTCGCTTAGCCATAGCGGGGGACTTATACGAGCAGTACTTC	CASRLAIAGDLYEQYF
TRBD1	TRBJ2-7	-	TRBV6-5	TGTGCCAGCAGTTACTCGGGAAGGCAGGGGGCCTACGAGCAGTACTTC	CASSYSGRQGAYEQYF
TRBD1	TRBJ1-2	-	TRBV7-8	TGTGCCAGCAGCTTAGCGGCTGGACAGGGAATCGCTAGCTATGGCTACACCTTC	CASSLAAGQGIASYGYTF
-	TRBJ1-1	-	TRBV27	TGTGCCAGCGCGCGGGCAGGGAGGGAAAACACTGAAGCTTTCTTT	CASARAGRENTEAFF
-	TRBJ1-6	few	TRBV19	TGTGCCAGTAGTGAGTCCCCGAGTCGGGAGTATAATTCACCCCTCCACTTT	CASSESPSREYNSPLHF
-	TRBJ1-5	-	TRBV19	TGTGCCAGTAGTCCGGGGACACGGAGCAATCAGCCCCAGCATTTT	CASSPGTRSNQPQHF
TRBD1	TRBJ1-2	-	TRBV28	TGTGCCAGCAGTTCCCTCCGGACAGGGATCTATGGCTACACCTTC	CASSSLRTGIYGYTF
TRBD1	TRBJ2-2	-	TRBV25-1	TGTGCCAGCAGTGGACGACAGGGTGTCGGCACCGGGGAGCTGTTTTTT	CASSGRQGVGTGELFF
-	TRBJ1-2	-	TRBV6-1	TGTGCCAGCAGGCCCCACGAAACCAACAGGGACGGCTACACCTTC	CASRPHETNRDGYTF
-	TRBJ2-7	-	TRBV7-6	TGTGCCAGCAGCTTGGGCAGGGCTAACGAGCAGTACTTC	CASSLGRANEQYF
-	TRBJ1-1	-	TRBV7-9	TGTGCCAGCAGCGAGAGGGACTCTGAAGCTTTCTTT	CASSERDSEAFF
-	TRBJ2-2	-	TRBV7-2	TGTGCCAGCAGTCTACGGACCGGGGAGCTGTTTTTT	CASSLRTGELFF
-	TRBJ2-6	-	TRBV7-6	TGTGCCAGCAGCGACCCTTACAGGGCTTTCTCTTCTGGGGCCAACGTCCTGACTTTC	CASSDPYRAFSSGANVLTF
TRBD1	TRBJ2-1	-	TRBV9	TGTGCCAGCAGCGTATCAGGGGGCAGCGAGCAGTTCTTC	CASSVSGGSEQFF